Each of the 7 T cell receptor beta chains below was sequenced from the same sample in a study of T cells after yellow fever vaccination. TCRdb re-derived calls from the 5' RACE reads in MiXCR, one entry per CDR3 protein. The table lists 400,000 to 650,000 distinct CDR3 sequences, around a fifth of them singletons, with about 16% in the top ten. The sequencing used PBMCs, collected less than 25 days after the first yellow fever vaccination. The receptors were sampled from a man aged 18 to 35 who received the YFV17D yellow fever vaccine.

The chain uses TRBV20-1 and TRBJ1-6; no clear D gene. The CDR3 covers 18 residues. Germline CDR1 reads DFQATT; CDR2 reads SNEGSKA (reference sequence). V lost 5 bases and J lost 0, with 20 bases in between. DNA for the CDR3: TGCAGTGCTCACGACACGGGGAGATCGAGCTCCTATAATTCACCCCTCCACTTT. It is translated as CSAHDTGRSSSYNSPLHF.

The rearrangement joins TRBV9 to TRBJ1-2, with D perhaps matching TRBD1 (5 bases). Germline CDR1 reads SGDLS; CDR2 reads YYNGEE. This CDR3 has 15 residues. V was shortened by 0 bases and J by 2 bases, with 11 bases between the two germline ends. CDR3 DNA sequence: TGTGCCAGCAGCGTAGATCAGGGCCGCAACTATGGCTACACCTTC. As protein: CASSVDQGRNYGYTF.

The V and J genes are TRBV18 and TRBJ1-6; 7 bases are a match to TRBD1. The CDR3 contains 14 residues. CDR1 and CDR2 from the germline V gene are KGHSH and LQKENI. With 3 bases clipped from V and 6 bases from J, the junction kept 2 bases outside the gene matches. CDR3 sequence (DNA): TGTGCCAGCTCACCGCAGGGGGTTAATTCACCCCTCCACTTT. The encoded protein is CASSPQGVNSPLHF.

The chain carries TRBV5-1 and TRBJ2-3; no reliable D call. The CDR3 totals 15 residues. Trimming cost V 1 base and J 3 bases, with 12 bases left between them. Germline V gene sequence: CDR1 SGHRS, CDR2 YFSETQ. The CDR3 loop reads CASSLTPSRTDTQYF. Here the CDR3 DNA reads TGCGCCAGCAGCTTGACCCCCTCCCGAACAGATACGCAGTATTTT.

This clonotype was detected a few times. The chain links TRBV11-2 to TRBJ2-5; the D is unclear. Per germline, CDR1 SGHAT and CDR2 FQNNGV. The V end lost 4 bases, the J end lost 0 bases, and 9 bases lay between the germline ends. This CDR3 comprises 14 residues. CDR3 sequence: CASSSGPHQETQYF. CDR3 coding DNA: TGTGCCAGCAGCTCCGGGCCACACCAAGAGACCCAGTACTTC.

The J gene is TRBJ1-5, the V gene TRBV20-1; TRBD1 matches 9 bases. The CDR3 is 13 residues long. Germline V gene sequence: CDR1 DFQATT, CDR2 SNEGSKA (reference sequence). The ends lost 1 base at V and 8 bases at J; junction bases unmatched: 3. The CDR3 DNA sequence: TGCAGTGCTAGAGGGACAGGGGAGAAGCCCCAGCATTTT. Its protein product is CSARGTGEKPQHF.

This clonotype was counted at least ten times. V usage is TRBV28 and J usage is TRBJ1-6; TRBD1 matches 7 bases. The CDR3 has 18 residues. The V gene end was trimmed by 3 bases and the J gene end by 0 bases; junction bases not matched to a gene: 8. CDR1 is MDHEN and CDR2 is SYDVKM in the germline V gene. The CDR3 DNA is TGTGCCAGCAGTTTTCGACAGGGACTTAGCTCCTATAATTCACCCCTCCACTTT. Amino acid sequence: CASSFRQGLSSYNSPLHF.